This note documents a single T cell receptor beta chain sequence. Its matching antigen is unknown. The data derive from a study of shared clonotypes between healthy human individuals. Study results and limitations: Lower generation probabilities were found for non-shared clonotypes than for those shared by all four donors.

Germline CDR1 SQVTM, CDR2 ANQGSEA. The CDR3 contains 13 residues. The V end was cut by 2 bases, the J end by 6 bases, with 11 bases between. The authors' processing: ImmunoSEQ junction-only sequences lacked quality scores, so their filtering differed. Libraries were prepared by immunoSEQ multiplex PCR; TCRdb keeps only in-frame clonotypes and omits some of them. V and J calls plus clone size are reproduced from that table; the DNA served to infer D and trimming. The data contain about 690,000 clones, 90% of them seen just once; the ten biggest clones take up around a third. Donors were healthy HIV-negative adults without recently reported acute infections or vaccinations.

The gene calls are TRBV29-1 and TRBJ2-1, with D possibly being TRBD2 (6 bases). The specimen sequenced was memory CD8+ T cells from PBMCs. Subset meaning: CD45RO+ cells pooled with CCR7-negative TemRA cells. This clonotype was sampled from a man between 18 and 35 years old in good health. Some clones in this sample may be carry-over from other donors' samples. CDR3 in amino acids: CSVEFTTSNEQFF. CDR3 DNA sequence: TGCAGCGTTGAATTTACGACTAGCAATGAGCAGTTCTTC.